These 18 T cell receptor beta chains came from one sample sequenced in a study of blood T cell repertoires in COVID-19. Assay: immunoSEQ multiplex PCR; the TCRdb copy retains only in-frame clones and omits some. The sample carries about 240,000 clones, about 80% recorded once. The source material was peripheral blood. The receptors were sampled from a woman over 75 with acute or convalescent COVID-19.

The CDR3 reads CASSSRVGGHPTDTQYF. The CDR3 nucleotides are TGTGCCAGCAGCTCCCGAGTCGGGGGGCACCCCACAGATACGCAGTATTTT. This chain uses TRBV11-2 with TRBJ2-3, with D possibly being TRBD2 (7 bases). Germline CDR1 and CDR2: SGHAT and FQNNGV. V gave up 4 bases and J gave up 2 bases, with 19 bases separating them. The CDR3 is 17 residues long.

The chain carries TRBV18 and TRBJ1-1, with D perhaps TRBD1 (6 bases). The CDR3 sequence is 15 residues long. Germline-derived CDR1 and CDR2 are KGHSH and LQKENI. V was cut by 3 bases and J by 3 bases, with 14 bases left in between. The CDR3 sequence: CASSPVRGWDTEAFF. The CDR3, as DNA: TGTGCCAGCTCACCGGTCAGGGGTTGGGACACTGAAGCTTTCTTT.

The chain combines TRBV6-1 with TRBJ1-4; no firm D call. CDR3 length: 19 residues. Looked up from germline, CDR1 is MNHNS and CDR2 is SASEGT. V was trimmed by 0 bases and J by 0 bases, leaving 17 bases between them. The CDR3 protein is CASSEALLLTLATNEKLFF. The CDR3 bases are TGTGCCAGCAGTGAAGCGCTCCTATTGACACTCGCAACTAATGAAAAACTGTTTTTT.

The gene calls are TRBV20-1 and TRBJ2-5; 11 bases agree with TRBD2. Germline CDR1 is DFQATT and CDR2 is SNEGSKA (reference sequence). There are 16 residues in the CDR3. V was pared by 3 bases and J by 2 bases, with 8 bases of the junction left unmatched. CDR3 DNA sequence: TGCAGTGCTAGTGTCACTAGCGGGGGCCGACAAGAGACCCAGTACTTC. Translating gives CSASVTSGGRQETQYF.

The V call is TRBV11-2, the J call TRBJ1-4, with TRBD1 matching 9 bases. The trim removed 2 bases at V and 5 bases at J, leaving 3 bases unmatched. The CDR3 covers 15 residues. Germline V gene sequence: CDR1 SGHAT, CDR2 FQNNGV. Here the CDR3 reads CASSLSGTGNEKLFF. The CDR3 DNA reads as TGTGCCAGCAGCTTATCCGGGACAGGGAATGAAAAACTGTTTTTT.

This clone was recorded once. This sequence joins TRBV6-2 or TRBV6-3 and TRBJ2-3; 7 positions match TRBD1. After removal of 4 bases from V and 4 bases from J, the junction contained 8 bases not matched to a gene. Germline lookup yields CDR1 MNHEY and CDR2 SVGEGT. The CDR3 consists of 15 residues. The CDR3 here is CASSSGDSIADTQYF. In nucleotides, the CDR3 is TGTGCCAGCAGTTCTGGGGACAGCATAGCAGATACGCAGTATTTT.

V usage is TRBV30 and J usage is TRBJ1-3; maybe TRBD1 (6 bases). CDR1 is GTSNPN, CDR2 SVGIG, per germline (reference sequence). This CDR3 contains 15 residues. With 0 bases removed from V and 2 bases from J, the gap between germline ends came to 11 bases. The CDR3 region has the DNA TGTGCCTGGAGTGTACGGGGGGCAACTGGAAACACCATATATTTT. This sequence encodes CAWSVRGATGNTIYF.

The rearrangement links TRBV7-3 to TRBJ2-1; weak D call: TRBD2 (6 bases). CDR3 length: 15 amino acids. Between the trimmed V and J ends, which lost 5 bases and 3 bases, there was a span of 14 bases. Germline CDR1 reads SGHTA; CDR2 reads FQGTGA. CDR3 region: CASSVTSGLYNEQFF. The DNA of the CDR3 is TGTGCCAGCAGCGTTACATCGGGACTCTACAATGAGCAGTTCTTC.

Notes on this clone: Other DNA variants within this sample encode the same CDR3. The chain carries TRBV6-5 and TRBJ2-7; TRBD1 agrees at 10 bases. CDR3 length: 15 amino acids. V lost 6 bases to trimming and J lost 2 bases; unmatched junction nucleotides: 7. The V gene's germline CDR1 is MNHEY and CDR2 SVGAGI. Here the CDR3 reads CASSFRDRGTYEQYF. In DNA form, the CDR3 reads TGTGCCAGCAGCTTCCGGGACAGGGGAACCTACGAGCAGTACTTC.

The chain carries TRBV2 and TRBJ2-1; D remains unclear. Looked up from germline, CDR1 is SNHLY and CDR2 is FYNNEI. The CDR3 is 13 amino acids. V shed 4 bases and J shed 3 bases, with 7 bases lying between them. In DNA, the CDR3 is TGTGCCAGCAGTGGGGCGAACTACAATGAGCAGTTCTTC. Amino acid sequence: CASSGANYNEQFF.

The chain's CDR3 is CASSQTSGGPYEQYF. The CDR3 coding sequence is TGTGCCAGCAGCCAGACTAGCGGGGGACCCTACGAGCAGTACTTC. The genes are TRBV7-9 and TRBJ2-7; 12 bases are shared with TRBD2. The junction had 4 bases not matched to a gene; V was cut back by 5 bases and J by 2 bases. The CDR3 extends over 15 amino acids. Germline V gene lookup returns CDR1 SEHNR and CDR2 FQNEAQ (reference sequence).

V gene TRBV5-1 combines with J gene TRBJ1-4; 7 bases match TRBD1. This CDR3 region has 15 residues. V trimming: 4 bases; J trimming: 6 bases; junction bases outside the gene matches: 9. Germline V gene lookup returns CDR1 SGHRS and CDR2 YFSETQ. In nucleotides, the CDR3 is TGCGCCAGCAGCAAGACAGGGTTGGGAGATGAAAAACTGTTTTTT. Protein sequence: CASSKTGLGDEKLFF.

V and J are TRBV4-1 and TRBJ1-2; D perhaps matches TRBD1 (6 bases). CDR1 is MGHRA, CDR2 YSYEKL, per germline. This CDR3 has 12 amino acids. Trimming left V 3 bases short and J 8 bases short, with 10 bases between. The CDR3, as DNA: TGCGCCAGCAGCCACGGACAGACGGGCTACACCTTC. It codes for CASSHGQTGYTF.

The rearrangement links TRBV24-1 to TRBJ2-3; 14 positions agree with TRBD2. CDR1 and CDR2 (germline): KGHDR, SFDVKD. V was clipped by 2 bases and J by 4 bases; unmatched bases: 7. This CDR3 has 18 residues. The CDR3 DNA reads TGTGCCACCAGTGATTATGGGGGACTAGCGGGGGTGGCAGATACGCAGTATTTT. This encodes CATSDYGGLAGVADTQYF.

The rearrangement links TRBV2 to TRBJ2-2; 8 bases map to TRBD1. Trimming removed 4 bases from V and 6 bases from J; junction bases left unmatched: 13. The germline CDR1 and CDR2 sequences are SNHLY and FYNNEI. The CDR3 totals 17 residues. This CDR3 reads CASSGPGQGREPGELFF. CDR3 bases: TGTGCCAGCAGTGGTCCCGGACAGGGTCGGGAGCCCGGGGAGCTGTTTTTT.

The rearrangement uses TRBV2 and TRBJ1-2; D is perhaps TRBD1 (5 bases). The germline V and J ends were trimmed by 5 bases and 6 bases, with 19 bases remaining between them. The CDR3 totals 15 residues. Germline V gives CDR1 SNHLY, CDR2 FYNNEI. Written as DNA, the CDR3 is TGTGCCAGCAGTACCCCCCTGGGTAGGGGCGATGGCTACACCTTC. It translates to CASSTPLGRGDGYTF.

The V and J genes are TRBV11-1 and TRBJ2-1; D perhaps matches TRBD2 (6 bases). This CDR3 contains 16 residues. V was trimmed by 6 bases and J by 0 bases, leaving 15 bases between them. Germline V gives CDR1 SGHAT, CDR2 FQDESV (reference sequence). The CDR3 loop is CASSSRDGSSYNEQFF. The CDR3 DNA sequence: TGTGCCAGCAGTTCTCGGGACGGGAGCTCCTACAATGAGCAGTTCTTC.

The chain uses TRBV18 and TRBJ1-3, with TRBD1 as a possible D gene (5 bases). Germline-derived CDR1 and CDR2 are KGHSH and LQKENI. V lost 2 bases to trimming and J lost 0 bases, with 8 bases between them. The CDR3 totals 15 residues. The chain's CDR3 is CASSPGAPSGNTIYF. The CDR3 bases are TGTGCCAGCTCACCAGGGGCTCCCTCTGGAAACACCATATATTTT.